The next 27 T cell receptor beta chains were all read from a single sample in a study of cytomegalovirus exposure and HLA in healthy donors. With 60 Vbeta and 13 Jbeta primers, the PCR was carried out. TCRdb keeps only in-frame clones here, not all; method: immunoSEQ multiplex PCR. The top ten clones hold around 5% of a sample with some 140,000 clones, about four fifths of them seen once. Sequencing was carried out using PBMCs. The origin of the receptors is a man aged 25-40 years in good health.

For the CDR3, the DNA is TGTGCCAGTAGTATAGACCCGAATCAGCCCCAGCATTTT. This codes for CASSIDPNQPQHF. The chain combines TRBV19 with TRBJ1-5; D is ambiguous. The CDR3 sequence is 13 residues long. Germline loops: CDR1 LNHDA, CDR2 SQIVND (reference sequence). Trimming took off 0 bases at V and 4 bases at J, with 4 bases between the two ends.

The V gene is TRBV7-3, the J gene TRBJ2-1; 10 bases match TRBD2. CDR3 size: 15 residues. Germline assignment: CDR1 SGHTA and CDR2 FQGTGA. The J segment lost 4 bases and the V segment lost 5 bases, leaving 5 bases of the junction unmatched. The CDR3 coding sequence is TGTGCCAGCAGCAAGACTAGCGGGCCATACAATGAGCAGTTCTTC. Its translation is CASSKTSGPYNEQFF.

This clone was observed a single time. The CDR3 nucleotides are TGTGCCAGCAGTACTAACGGGGGGTGGGGGCACTATGGCTACACCTTC. Amino acid sequence: CASSTNGGWGHYGYTF. This rearrangement joins TRBV27 to TRBJ1-2; possible D gene TRBD1, 6 bases. The CDR3 has 16 amino acids. Trimming pared 5 bases from V and 3 bases from J, leaving 19 bases between. In germline, CDR1 is MNHEY, CDR2 SMNVEV (reference sequence).

The gene calls are TRBV5-1 and TRBJ2-7; TRBD1 agrees at 11 bases. The ends lost 4 bases at V and 2 bases at J; junction bases unmatched: 5. The CDR3 length is 15 residues. From germline, CDR1 is SGHRS and CDR2 YFSETQ. CDR3 protein: CASSHLGQGAYEQYF. CDR3 in DNA: TGCGCCAGCAGCCACCTGGGACAGGGGGCCTACGAGCAGTACTTC. Combining the CDR3 with reference TRBV5-1 and TRBJ2-7 gives the whole variable domain KAGVTQTPRYLIKTRGQQVTLSCSPISGHRSVSWYQQTPGQGLQFLFEYFSETQRNKGNFPGRFSGRQFSNSRSEMNVSTLELGDSALYLCASSHLGQGAYEQYFGPGTRLTVT.

V gene TRBV6-5 combines with J gene TRBJ2-7; tentative D call: TRBD1 (6 bases). Between the trimmed V and J ends, which lost 6 bases and 3 bases, there was a span of 15 bases. Germline loops: CDR1 MNHEY, CDR2 SVGAGI. The CDR3 length is 14 residues. CDR3 in DNA: TGTGCCAGCAGACTTGACTACAGGGTCTACGAGCAGTACTTC. Protein: CASRLDYRVYEQYF.

V is TRBV5-5 and J is TRBJ1-2; 11 bases are shared with TRBD1. Germline V gene sequence: CDR1 SGHKS, CDR2 YYEKEE (reference sequence). The ends lost 0 bases at V and 4 bases at J; junction bases unmatched: 5. The CDR3 length is 16 residues. For the CDR3, the DNA is TGTGCCAGCAGCTTGGGAGGACAGGGGGCTGCCTATGGCTACACCTTC. Its protein product is CASSLGGQGAAYGYTF.

This rearrangement joins TRBV4-3 to TRBJ2-7; 9 bases agree with TRBD1. With V trimmed by 0 bases and J by 1 base, 1 base remained unmatched. In germline, CDR1 is LGHNA, CDR2 YSLEER. The CDR3 extends over 15 amino acids. This CDR3 is CASSQEGTGSYEQYF. The CDR3 DNA follows: TGCGCCAGCAGCCAAGAGGGGACAGGGTCCTACGAGCAGTACTTC.

V usage is TRBV15 and J usage is TRBJ2-3; 8 nucleotides match TRBD2. V lost 5 bases, J lost 5 bases, and 9 bases stayed unmatched. CDR3 length equals 15 residues. The germline V gene has CDR1 LNHNV and CDR2 YYDKDF (reference sequence). CDR3 protein: CATSPGGQLEDTQYF. In nucleotides, the CDR3 is TGTGCCACCAGCCCGGGAGGGCAGTTAGAAGATACGCAGTATTTT.

CDR3 sequence reads: CASSEGLAGGPIEQFF. The DNA of the CDR3 is TGTGCCAGCAGTGAAGGGTTAGCGGGAGGGCCGATTGAGCAGTTCTTC. The chain combines TRBV6-4 with TRBJ2-1; 11 bases are shared with TRBD2. The CDR3 contains 16 residues. With 3 bases clipped from V and 9 bases from J, the junction kept 10 bases outside the gene matches. Germline V gives CDR1 MRHNA, CDR2 SNTAGT.

V is TRBV15 and J is TRBJ1-4; D is perhaps TRBD1 (5 bases). V was cut by 0 bases and J by 8 bases, with 10 bases left in between. This CDR3 comprises 14 residues. Germline V gene data show CDR1 as LNHNV and CDR2 as YYDKDF (reference sequence). CDR3 nucleotides: TGTGCCACCAGCAGAGACGGCGGGGCGGAAAAACTGTTTTTT. Amino acid sequence: CATSRDGGAEKLFF.

The chain combines TRBV27 with TRBJ2-3; weak D call: TRBD2 (6 bases). The CDR3 sequence is 17 residues long. The V gene's germline CDR1 is MNHEY and CDR2 SMNVEV (reference sequence). V shed 6 bases and J shed 2 bases, with 21 bases lying between them. The CDR3 loop is CASSYAPGLPVTDTQYF. CDR3 sequence (DNA): TGTGCCAGCAGCTACGCTCCGGGACTCCCTGTCACAGATACGCAGTATTTT.

This chain connects TRBV30 to TRBJ2-1; 11 positions agree with TRBD2. J was trimmed by 5 bases and V by 5 bases; bases with no gene match: 11. CDR3 size: 16 residues. The germline gives CDR1 GTSNPN, CDR2 SVGIG (reference sequence). CDR3 nucleotide sequence: TGTGCCTGGGAAAGAACTCAGGGACTAGCGGACAATGAGCAGTTCTTC. Its protein is CAWERTQGLADNEQFF.

Written as DNA, the CDR3 is TGTGCCAGCAGCCCAGGGACAGACTATGGCTACACCTTC. Translation gives CASSPGTDYGYTF. The gene calls are TRBV14 and TRBJ1-2; 7 nucleotides match TRBD1. The CDR3 sequence is 13 residues long. J lost 3 bases, V lost 4 bases, and 2 bases had no gene match. Germline lookup yields CDR1 SGHDN and CDR2 FVKESK.

This chain joins TRBV6-1 and TRBJ2-5; 9 nucleotides line up with TRBD2. The germline gives CDR1 MNHNS, CDR2 SASEGT. V lost 5 bases to trimming and J lost 3 bases; unmatched junction nucleotides: 7. The CDR3 has 15 amino acids. DNA for the CDR3: TGTGCCAGCAGTCGGGCGGGAGGGCGGGAAGAGACCCAGTACTTC. Translated: CASSRAGGREETQYF.

The chain carries TRBV28 and TRBJ2-7; 7 bases line up with TRBD1. This CDR3 contains 16 residues. The germline gives CDR1 MDHEN, CDR2 SYDVKM. The V gene end was trimmed by 7 bases and the J gene end by 2 bases; junction bases not matched to a gene: 14. The CDR3 region has the DNA TGTGCCAGCAAAGGGGCCCCAGGGACAGATACCTACGAGCAGTACTTC. This translates into CASKGAPGTDTYEQYF. The full variable domain, its missing parts supplied by reference TRBV28 and TRBJ2-7, is DVKVTQSSRYLVKRTGEKVFLECVQDMDHENMFWYRQDPGLGLRLIYFSYDVKMKEKGDIPEGYSVSREKKERFSLILESASTNQTSMYLCASKGAPGTDTYEQYFGPGTRLTVT.

A remark on this clone: The germline gene is not matched at one end of the junction; a read error may be the cause. This sequence joins TRBV7-7 and TRBJ2-5; a possible D gene is TRBD2 (7 bases). The CDR3 covers 15 residues. CDR1 and CDR2 from the germline V gene are SSHAT and FNYEAQ (reference sequence). CDR3 sequence: CASSSGGAYQETQYF. CDR3 coding DNA: TGTGCTAGCAGCTCGGGGGGCGCGTACCAAGAGACCCAGTACTTC.

The V gene is TRBV28, the J gene TRBJ2-1; D is possibly TRBD2 (6 bases). Germline V gives CDR1 MDHEN, CDR2 SYDVKM. Trimming stripped 5 bases from V and 2 bases from J, with 13 bases between. There are 15 residues in the CDR3. CDR3 in DNA: TGTGCCAGCAGTGAAAGCGGGCGGACCTACAATGAGCAGTTCTTC. Protein product: CASSESGRTYNEQFF.

The chain uses TRBV5-1 and TRBJ2-5; D may be TRBD2 (6 bases). Germline V gene sequence: CDR1 SGHRS, CDR2 YFSETQ. CDR3 length equals 14 residues. Trimming stripped 0 bases from V and 5 bases from J, with 11 bases between. The CDR3 sequence: CASSLVGGLETQYF. CDR3 sequence (DNA): TGCGCCAGCAGCTTGGTGGGAGGCTTGGAGACCCAGTACTTC.

The chain is built from TRBV9 and TRBJ2-1; D is unresolved. Germline CDR1 SGDLS, CDR2 YYNGEE. The CDR3 sequence is 12 residues long. V was shortened by 3 bases and J by 9 bases, with 10 bases between the two germline ends. The CDR3 sequence: CASSALVSEQFF. The CDR3 DNA sequence: TGTGCCAGCAGCGCCCTGGTGAGTGAGCAGTTCTTC. The entire variable domain, with the rest obtained from reference TRBV9 and TRBJ2-1, is as follows: DSGVTQTPKHLITATGQRVTLRCSPRSGDLSVYWYQQSLDQGLQFLIQYYNGEERAKGNILERFSAQQFPDLHSELNLSSLELGDSALYFCASSALVSEQFFGPGTRLTVL.

Remarks on this clone: One junction end does not reproduce the germline sequence, and a read error may be involved. This chain connects TRBV7-9 to TRBJ2-5; 7 bases map to TRBD1. CDR3 length: 16 residues. Germline V gene lookup returns CDR1 SEHNR and CDR2 FQNEAQ (reference sequence). For the CDR3, the DNA is TGTTCCAGCAGCTTCCCAAAGGCAGGGGGAAGAGAGACCCAGTACTTC. Translated: CSSSFPKAGGRETQYF.

V is TRBV7-9 and J is TRBJ2-1, with TRBD1 as a possible D gene (6 bases). V shed 1 base and J shed 1 base, with 17 bases lying between them. This CDR3 contains 18 residues. Per germline, CDR1 SEHNR and CDR2 FQNEAQ (reference sequence). The CDR3 DNA reads as TGTGCCAGCAGCTTAGGTATGAGTGCAGGGGAGTCCTACAATGAGCAGTTCTTC. The encoded protein is CASSLGMSAGESYNEQFF.

For the CDR3, the DNA is TGTGCCAGTAGTATCGGAGGGCTGAGGGGAAAACTGTTTTTT. Residues: CASSIGGLRGKLFF. The chain couples TRBV19 to TRBJ1-4; tentative D call: TRBD1 (5 bases). Germline V gene lookup returns CDR1 LNHDA and CDR2 SQIVND (reference sequence). Trimming removed 3 bases at V and 10 bases at J, with 15 bases between. This CDR3 comprises 14 residues. Based on the CDR3 plus reference TRBV19 and TRBJ1-4, the full variable domain is DGGITQSPKYLFRKEGQNVTLSCEQNLNHDAMYWYRQDPGQGLRLIYYSQIVNDFQKGDIAEGYSVSREKKESFPLTVTSAQKNPTAFYLCASSIGGLRGKLFFGSGTQLSVL.

The chain carries TRBV29-1 and TRBJ2-7; 7 bases map to TRBD1. The CDR3 has 15 residues. Trimming cost V 2 bases and J 0 bases; bases outside gene matches: 7. From germline, CDR1 is SQVTM and CDR2 ANQGSEA. The CDR3 sequence is CSVEKRGQNSYEQYF. CDR3 nucleotide sequence: TGCAGCGTTGAAAAAAGGGGACAGAACTCCTACGAGCAGTACTTC.

The CDR3 region has the DNA TGTGCCAGCAGCAAAACCCTAGCGGGAGGGGCAGATACGCAGTATTTT. Amino acid sequence: CASSKTLAGGADTQYF. The V call is TRBV7-3, the J call TRBJ2-3; TRBD2 matches 12 bases. There are 16 residues in the CDR3. Germline loops: CDR1 SGHTA, CDR2 FQGTGA. V was clipped by 5 bases and J by 4 bases; unmatched bases: 7. Together with reference TRBV7-3 and TRBJ2-3, the CDR3 gives the full variable domain: GAGVSQTPSNKVTEKGKYVELRCDPISGHTALYWYRQSLGQGPEFLIYFQGTGAADDSGLPNDRFFAVRPEGSVSTLKIQRTERGDSAVYLCASSKTLAGGADTQYFGPGTRLTVL.

V usage is TRBV19 and J usage is TRBJ1-4; 7 positions agree with TRBD1. V shed 8 bases, J shed 4 bases, and the junction held 10 bases outside the gene matches. The CDR3 runs to 15 residues. The germline CDR1 and CDR2 sequences are LNHDA and SQIVND (reference sequence). DNA of the CDR3: TGTGCCAGTGGGAGGCAGCAGGGGGGTAATGAAAAACTGTTTTTT. Its translation is CASGRQQGGNEKLFF.

V and J are TRBV6-1 and TRBJ2-7, with 11 nucleotides matching TRBD2. Germline CDR1 and CDR2: MNHNS and SASEGT. The CDR3 covers 15 residues. With V trimmed by 0 bases and J by 7 bases, 5 bases remained unmatched. CDR3 loop: CASSEAGLAGIEQYF. CDR3 nucleotides: TGTGCCAGCAGTGAAGCCGGACTAGCGGGTATAGAGCAGTACTTC.

The gene calls are TRBV9 and TRBJ2-1; TRBD2 matches at 7 bases. CDR1 is SGDLS, CDR2 YYNGEE, per germline. With V trimmed by 4 bases and J by 0 bases, 7 bases remained unmatched. CDR3 length: 16 amino acids. The DNA for the CDR3 is TGTGCCAGCAGCCCGCCTAGCGGCCTCTCCTACAATGAGCAGTTCTTC. Translated, it gives CASSPPSGLSYNEQFF.